This TCR beta chain was recovered during a study of blood T cell repertoires in COVID-19. This clone was seen a single time. Trimming took off 5 bases at V and 2 bases at J, with 16 bases between the two ends. From germline, CDR1 is SGHTA and CDR2 FQGNSA. The CDR3 has 15 residues. Only in-frame clones appear in the TCRdb table, and some are missing; sequencing was by immunoSEQ multiplex PCR. This table has 120,000 to 150,000 clones, more than 70% appearing once. This chain links TRBV7-2 with TRBJ2-7, with D perhaps matching TRBD2 (5 bases). The specimen was peripheral blood. This sequence was found in a man in his 60s with active or convalescent COVID-19. CDR3 nucleotides: TGTGCCAGCAGCCCGGGGTCACCATCAACCTACGAGCAGTACTTC. Its translation is CASSPGSPSTYEQYF.